This entry concerns a single TCR beta chain. No cognate antigen has been identified for it. No per-base quality is available; no much larger clone lies one base away. The data derive from a study of blood T cell repertoires in COVID-19 (dated by TCRdb to 2020 to 2021). Study-wide context: Samples covering the acute and convalescent phases of COVID-19 were provided by collaborators in the United States, Italy and Spain. The material from the prospective study consisted of cDNA or gDNA derived from T cells, B-cell-depleted T cells, or PBMCs. Subjects who had been exposed to COVID-19, were actively infected with it, or had recovered from it provided the deeply sampled blood TCRbeta repertoires that made up the dataset. The repertoires were made available in a free public database intended to serve as a resource for research on the immune response to SARS-CoV-2. The samples were drawn from two sources: the first 160 participants of the ongoing ImmuneRACE study, and fewer than 1,500 subjects contributed by 6 global collaborators. A de-identified subject ID, COVID-19 status, age in years and sex were almost always included in the sample metadata. Where available, HLA class I and class II types were taken from metadata supplied by the sample provider and were not determined by assay-based typing.

Collaborating institutions collected whole blood in K2EDTA tubes following their own protocols. For TCRbeta analysis, collaborator samples were shipped as frozen whole blood, as isolated PBMCs, or as DNA extracted from either sample type. What the work shows at the level of the full study, not this receptor alone: The quantity of clinical and demographic metadata differed by source and by participant and was supplied without curation.

The immunoSEQ Assay, a bias-controlled multiplex PCR, was used to amplify TCRbeta CDR3 regions from genomic DNA. As for the original processing: The number of nucleated cells in each sample was estimated by amplification of reference gene primers within the assay. To quantify the absolute abundance of each unique TCRbeta CDR3 rearrangement, sequence reads were collapsed and filtered. Productive Simpson clonality was computed per sample as the square root of Simpson's diversity index over productive rearrangements. TCRdb carries this immuneACCESS record with in-frame sequences only. Its versions omit some clonotypes, under half of them owing to an unresolved V gene in the studies checked, with the rest unexplained. The DNA gave D and trimming, while V, J and clone size come from that table. Recorded for this sample are about 520,000 clones; approximately 83% of them occurred a single time. The top ten clonotypes cover approximately 3% of the sample.

The sequenced sample consisted of peripheral blood. The receptor was derived from a human donor in a cohort sampled during active COVID-19.

The nucleotides read TGTGCCAGCAGCTTAGGTCCAGGGGGGAATTGGTACGAGCAGTACTTC. This sequence encodes CASSLGPGGNWYEQYF. The chain is made from TRBV7-9 and TRBJ2-7; the D segment could be TRBD1, given 7 matching bases. V lost 1 base and J lost 4 bases; the stretch between them is 17 bases long. CDR1 and CDR2 were assigned from the germline V gene (reference sequence) as SEHNR and FQNEAQ. The cysteine opens and the phenylalanine closes a CDR3 of 16 amino acids. Only the CDR3 DNA stays, 48 bases, in frame from base 1.